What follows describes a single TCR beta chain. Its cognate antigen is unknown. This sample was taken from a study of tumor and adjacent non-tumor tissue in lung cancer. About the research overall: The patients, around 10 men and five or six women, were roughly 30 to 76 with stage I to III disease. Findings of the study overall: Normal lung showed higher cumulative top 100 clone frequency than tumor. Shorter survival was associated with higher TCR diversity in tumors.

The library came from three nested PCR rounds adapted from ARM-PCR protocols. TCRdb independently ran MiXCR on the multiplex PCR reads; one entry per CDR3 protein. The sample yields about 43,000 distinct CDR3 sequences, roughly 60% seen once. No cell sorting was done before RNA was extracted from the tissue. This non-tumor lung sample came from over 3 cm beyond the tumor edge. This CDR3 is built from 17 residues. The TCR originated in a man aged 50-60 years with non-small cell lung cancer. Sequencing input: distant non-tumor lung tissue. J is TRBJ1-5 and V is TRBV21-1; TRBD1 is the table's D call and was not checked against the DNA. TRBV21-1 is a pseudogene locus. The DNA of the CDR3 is TGTGCCAGCAGCCAAGGACCGCTCGGGGGAGACAATCAGCCCCAGCATTTT. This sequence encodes CASSQGPLGGDNQPQHF.